This entry lists 22 T cell receptor beta chains sequenced from one sample in a study of T-cell memory formation after mild COVID-19 (dated by TCRdb to about 2021). Library preparation was by 5' RACE. For sequencing, an Illumina NovaSeq 6000 was employed. Starting from the raw public reads, TCRdb applied fastp trimming at Q25, assembled clones with MiXCR and retained in-frame beta chains. Each entry merges the rows of one CDR3 protein and shows their most common DNA and genes. Within this sample are 140,000 to 150,000 distinct CDR3 sequences, with 20% to 25% of them counted one time only. The top ten constitute approximately 25% of the sample. Sample: PBMCs or a T cell subset sorted from them (not recorded which). The receptors were gathered from an adult woman who had mild COVID-19 (a few samples of this study predate the infection). The sample titles of this study are shuffled in the database, so cell type and time point are left out; the donor was told from shared clones.

The J gene is TRBJ2-3, the V gene TRBV5-1, with TRBD2 matching over 9 bases. The CDR3 spans 19 residues. Germline CDR1 and CDR2: SGHRS and YFSETQ. Trimming removed 2 bases from V and 5 bases from J; junction bases left unmatched: 18. The CDR3, as DNA: TGCGCCAGCAGCTTCCGGGGTAGCGGGGGCCTAGGTGAAGAAGATACGCAGTATTTT. Its translation is CASSFRGSGGLGEEDTQYF.

This clonotype was found many times. J is TRBJ2-2 and V is TRBV6-4; D is possibly TRBD1 (6 bases). The CDR3 runs 13 residues. With 4 bases removed from V and 3 bases from J, the gap between germline ends came to 6 bases. CDR1 is MRHNA and CDR2 is SNTAGT in the germline V gene. CDR3 protein: CASSGQDTGELFF. The DNA for the CDR3 is TGTGCCAGCAGTGGACAGGACACCGGGGAGCTGTTTTTT.

V gene TRBV7-6 combines with J gene TRBJ2-5; TRBD1 might be the D (5 bases). CDR1 SGHVS and CDR2 FNYEAQ come from the germline V gene. Trimming shortened V by 5 bases and J by 3 bases, and 22 bases separated the two germline ends. CDR3 size: 17 residues. This CDR3 is CASSTLGPGLGEETQYF. CDR3 nucleotide sequence: TGTGCCAGCAGCACCTTGGGGCCCGGCTTAGGAGAAGAGACCCAGTACTTC.

V and J are TRBV6-2 or TRBV6-3 and TRBJ2-2; D is ambiguous. Germline assignment: CDR1 MNHEY and CDR2 SVGEGT. This CDR3 has 15 amino acids. The germline V and J ends were trimmed by 6 bases and 4 bases, with 15 bases remaining between them. CDR3 coding DNA: TGTGCCAGCAGCCTCACCGACACCTCCACCGGGGAGCTGTTTTTT. This translates into CASSLTDTSTGELFF.

This clonotype appeared a few times. The gene calls are TRBV2 and TRBJ2-1, with TRBD2 identical over 9 bases. With 2 bases clipped from V and 6 bases from J, the junction kept 11 bases outside the gene matches. This CDR3 is built from 17 residues. Per germline, CDR1 SNHLY and CDR2 FYNNEI. The CDR3 loop is CASSERPLAGSRNEQFF. The CDR3 bases are TGTGCCAGCAGTGAAAGACCCCTAGCGGGGAGTCGCAATGAGCAGTTCTTC. The full variable domain, completed using reference TRBV2 and TRBJ2-1, is EPEVTQTPSHQVTQMGQEVILRCVPISNHLYFYWYRQILGQKVEFLVSFYNNEISEKSEIFDDQFSVERPDGSNFTLKIRSTKLEDSAMYFCASSERPLAGSRNEQFFGPGTRLTVL.

This clonotype occurred a few times. The V and J genes are TRBV2 and TRBJ2-5; D call uncertain. The CDR3 contains 13 residues. CDR1 is SNHLY, CDR2 FYNNEI, per germline. Trimming shortened V by 3 bases and J by 1 base, and 6 bases separated the two germline ends. CDR3 loop: CASSDGTQETQYF. The DNA for the CDR3 is TGTGCCAGCAGTGACGGCACCCAAGAGACCCAGTACTTC.

The chain uses TRBV12-3 or TRBV12-4 and TRBJ2-1, with a tentative D call TRBD2 (6 bases). The CDR3 has 14 amino acids. V dropped 5 bases and J dropped 8 bases, with 16 bases sitting between them. CDR3 bases: TGTGCCAGCAGTCGCAGTCCCGGGACTCATGAGCAGTTCTTC. Translating it yields CASSRSPGTHEQFF.

The V call is TRBV12-3 or TRBV12-4, the J call TRBJ1-2; 8 bases are a match to TRBD1. The CDR3 totals 14 residues. Trimming at V came to 4 bases and at J to 0 bases, leaving 1 base not matched to a gene. The CDR3 here is CASSSGGTNYGYTF. CDR3 nucleotide sequence: TGTGCCAGCAGTTCAGGGGGCACTAACTATGGCTACACCTTC.

The count of this clonotype is one. The chain couples TRBV6-5 to TRBJ1-2, with 9 bases lining up with TRBD1. Per germline, CDR1 MNHEY and CDR2 SVGAGI. With V trimmed by 8 bases and J by 7 bases, 8 bases remained unmatched. This CDR3 region has 13 residues. CDR3 bases: TGTGCCAGCTCAAGGACAGGGGACGGTGGCTACACCTTC. Protein: CASSRTGDGGYTF.

The chain has TRBV6-5 and TRBJ1-1, with no clear D. The V end was cut by 5 bases, the J end by 1 base, with 8 bases between. This CDR3 contains 13 residues. CDR1 and CDR2 from the germline V gene are MNHEY and SVGAGI. CDR3 in amino acids: CASSPFPNTEAFF. DNA for the CDR3: TGTGCCAGCAGTCCCTTTCCGAACACTGAAGCTTTCTTT.

The CDR3 nucleotides read TGTGCCAGCAGTAATAACAGGGACGCTAACTATGGCTACACCTTC. It yields the protein CASSNNRDANYGYTF. The V call is TRBV6-5, the J call TRBJ1-2, with a possible D match to TRBD1 (6 bases). Per germline, CDR1 MNHEY and CDR2 SVGAGI. This CDR3 is 15 amino acids long. V was shortened by 5 bases and J by 0 bases, with 13 bases between the two germline ends.

This clonotype was observed a handful of times. J is TRBJ2-2 and V is TRBV5-1; 7 nucleotides line up with TRBD1. CDR1 is SGHRS and CDR2 is YFSETQ in the germline V gene. This CDR3 has 19 residues. The V segment lost 0 bases and the J segment 5 bases; nucleotides outside the gene matches: 16. The CDR3 coding sequence is TGCGCCAGCAGCTTGGGCTCTATGGACAGGTTCGAGAGTACCGGGGAGCTGTTTTTT. It is translated as CASSLGSMDRFESTGELFF.

The chain employs TRBV4-3 and TRBJ2-7, with D possibly TRBD1 on 6 matching bases. This CDR3 comprises 15 residues. Germline-derived CDR1 and CDR2 are LGHNA and YSLEER. V was shortened by 4 bases and J by 1 base, with 14 bases between the two germline ends. The CDR3 loop is CASSLHRDKSYEQYF. CDR3 DNA sequence: TGCGCCAGCAGCCTTCATCGGGACAAGTCCTACGAGCAGTACTTC.

Only a few counts were recorded for this clonotype. The CDR3 loop is CAWTGLADTDTQYF. As DNA, the CDR3 is TGTGCCTGGACCGGACTAGCGGACACAGATACGCAGTATTTT. The rearrangement joins TRBV30 to TRBJ2-3; 10 bases match TRBD2. Germline V lookup: CDR1 GTSNPN, CDR2 SVGIG (reference sequence). The J segment lost 2 bases and the V segment lost 4 bases, leaving 3 bases of the junction unmatched. The CDR3 has 14 residues. The full variable domain, completed using reference TRBV30 and TRBJ2-3, is SQTIHQWPATLVQPVGSPLSLECTVEGTSNPNLYWYRQAAGRGLQLLFYSVGIGQISSEVPQNLSASRPQDRQFILSSKKLLLSDSGFYLCAWTGLADTDTQYFGPGTRLTVL.

This clonotype was seen more than once but under ten times. This chain joins TRBV4-1 and TRBJ1-1, with TRBD1 matching over 7 bases. Germline V CDR1 and CDR2: MGHRA, YSYEKL. The CDR3 sequence is 13 residues long. V lost 8 bases and J lost 5; bases outside the gene matches: 8. The CDR3 is CASAYRGGTEAFF. Written as DNA, the CDR3 is TGCGCCAGCGCCTACAGGGGTGGGACTGAAGCTTTCTTT.

This clonotype was counted a few times. The rearrangement links TRBV15 to TRBJ1-2; TRBD1 aligns across 9 bases. Germline CDR1 is LNHNV and CDR2 is YYDKDF (reference sequence). J was trimmed by 4 bases and V by 0 bases; bases with no gene match: 3. The CDR3 covers 15 residues. The CDR3 nucleotides read TGTGCCACCAGCAGAGAACGGACAGGGGCCTATGGCTACACCTTC. It yields the protein CATSRERTGAYGYTF.

This sequence joins TRBV4-3 and TRBJ2-7; D ambiguous. The CDR3 runs to 15 residues. Deletions cut 4 bases from V and 3 bases from J, with 16 bases between. In germline, CDR1 is LGHNA, CDR2 YSLEER. CDR3: CASSPSHRGDYEQYF. For the CDR3, the DNA is TGCGCCAGCAGCCCCAGCCACCGTGGCGACTACGAGCAGTACTTC.

This clonotype was recorded a few times. This chain joins TRBV5-6 and TRBJ1-5, with TRBD1 matching 9 bases. Losses at the gene ends were 4 bases for V and 7 bases for J; bases not matched to a gene: 9. CDR3 length: 15 amino acids. The V gene's germline CDR1 is SGHDT and CDR2 YYEEEE. The CDR3 sequence is CASSPGTGMGQPQHF. DNA for the CDR3: TGTGCCAGCAGCCCCGGGACAGGGATGGGGCAGCCCCAGCATTTT.

The chain joins TRBV5-5 to TRBJ2-3; D ambiguous. Germline V CDR1 and CDR2: SGHKS, YYEKEE (reference sequence). This CDR3 spans 14 amino acids. Between the trimmed V and J ends, which lost 2 bases and 1 base, there was a span of 8 bases. This chain's CDR3 is CASSFNSRTDTQYF. The CDR3 nucleotides read TGTGCCAGCAGCTTTAACAGTCGCACAGATACGCAGTATTTT.

This clonotype occurred a few times. The rearrangement uses TRBV24-1 and TRBJ2-2; unclear D gene. Germline lookup yields CDR1 KGHDR and CDR2 SFDVKD. Deletions cut 7 bases from V and 4 bases from J, with 9 bases between. The CDR3 contains 13 residues. CDR3 residues: CATRGSGTGELFF. CDR3 bases: TGTGCCACCAGGGGATCTGGCACCGGGGAGCTGTTTTTT.

This clonotype appeared a few times. The chain uses TRBV7-9 and TRBJ2-7, with D possibly being TRBD1 or TRBD2 (6 bases each). Germline CDR1 reads SEHNR; CDR2 reads FQNEAQ (reference sequence). The CDR3 runs to 15 residues. Trimming pared 7 bases from V and 4 bases from J, leaving 20 bases between. CDR3 nucleotides: TGTGCCAGCACCCTCTCTGGGAGGACAGATTACGAGCAGTACTTC. Protein: CASTLSGRTDYEQYF.

V gene TRBV6-2 or TRBV6-3 combines with J gene TRBJ2-3; TRBD1 matches 8 bases. Germline assignment: CDR1 MNHEY and CDR2 SVGEGT. This CDR3 contains 16 residues. The trim removed 6 bases at V and 3 bases at J, leaving 11 bases unmatched. CDR3 loop: CASRPPGTGWTDTQYF. The CDR3, as DNA: TGTGCCAGCAGGCCCCCGGGGACAGGATGGACAGATACGCAGTATTTT.